One and the same sample provided the 22 T cell receptor beta chains below, sequenced in a study of T cell responses to AZD1222 COVID-19 vaccine. TCRdb keeps only in-frame clones here, not all; method: immunoSEQ multiplex PCR. The table has roughly 150,000 clones, 90% to 95% seen once; the top ten hold less than 1.6%. The sequenced sample was peripheral blood, obtained 28 days after the second AZD1222 dose. All receptors come from an adult who received the AZD1222 COVID-19 vaccine.

The V and J genes are TRBV2 and TRBJ1-2; D is uncertain. Germline V lookup: CDR1 SNHLY, CDR2 FYNNEI. V was trimmed by 8 bases and J by 7 bases, leaving 14 bases between them. The CDR3 loop spans 12 amino acids. The CDR3 loop reads CASAKDSSGYTF. The DNA of the CDR3 is TGTGCCAGCGCGAAGGACTCGTCTGGCTACACCTTC.

This chain's CDR3 is CAWSVIRGTEAFF. Here the CDR3 DNA reads TGTGCCTGGAGTGTAATCCGGGGCACTGAAGCTTTCTTT. The chain uses TRBV30 and TRBJ1-1; no clear D gene. CDR3 length: 13 amino acids. The V end lost 0 bases, the J end lost 4 bases, and 9 bases lay between the germline ends. Germline V lookup: CDR1 GTSNPN, CDR2 SVGIG (reference sequence).

The chain is built from TRBV7-2 and TRBJ1-1; 7 bases fit TRBD1. The CDR3 loop spans 15 amino acids. V was clipped by 5 bases and J by 4 bases; unmatched bases: 10. CDR1 and CDR2 from the germline V gene are SGHTA and FQGNSA. CDR3 region: CASSARLQGGTEAFF. The CDR3 nucleotides read TGTGCCAGCAGCGCTAGACTCCAGGGGGGCACTGAAGCTTTCTTT. The variable domain in full, completed from reference TRBV7-2 and TRBJ1-1, reads GAGVSQSPSNKVTEKGKDVELRCDPISGHTALYWYRQSLGQGLEFLIYFQGNSAPDKSGLPSDRFSAERTGGSVSTLTIQRTQQEDSAVYLCASSARLQGGTEAFFGQGTRLTVV.

The rearrangement joins TRBV21-1 to TRBJ1-2; the listed D gene, TRBD1, was not tested against the DNA. TRBV21-1 is a known pseudogene. The CDR3 is 15 amino acids. The chain's CDR3 is CASSIRGHNLKGYTF. The CDR3 DNA reads TGTGCCAGCAGCATCAGGGGGCATAACTTAAAGGGCTACACCTTC.

This clone has only a few counts. The V and J genes are TRBV23-1 and TRBJ2-7, with D perhaps being TRBD1 or TRBD2 (5 bases each). TRBV23-1 is flagged as an ORF with uncertain function. The CDR3 consists of 14 residues. V dropped 3 bases and J dropped 3 bases, with 12 bases sitting between them. Here the CDR3 DNA reads TGCGCCAGCAGTCAGTGGGACGGAGACTACGAGCAGTACTTC. Residues: CASSQWDGDYEQYF.

The chain employs TRBV7-2 and TRBJ1-3; D unresolved. The germline V and J ends were trimmed by 2 bases and 1 base, with 9 bases remaining between them. This CDR3 is 15 amino acids long. CDR1 SGHTA and CDR2 FQGNSA come from the germline V gene. CDR3 nucleotides: TGTGCCAGCAGCTTAATAGGGTTTTCTGGAAACACCATATATTTT. As protein: CASSLIGFSGNTIYF.

The J gene is TRBJ1-1, the V gene TRBV2; 9 positions agree with TRBD1. J gave up 11 bases and V 7 bases, and 11 bases lay outside the gene matches. This CDR3 is 13 amino acids long. CDR1 is SNHLY and CDR2 is FYNNEI in the germline V gene. The CDR3 DNA is TGTGCCAGCAACGCCGGGACAGGGTTGTTTGCTTTCTTT. Its protein product is CASNAGTGLFAFF.

This chain connects TRBV6-7 to TRBJ2-2; D remains ambiguous. TRBV6-7 is recorded as an ORF, its role being uncertain. V lost 6 bases and J lost 7, with 24 bases in between. The CDR3 loop spans 17 amino acids. The DNA of the CDR3 is TGTGCCAGCAGCCTGACATGGACGGTCGTGAAGGGCGGGGAGCTGTTTTTT. Translated, it gives CASSLTWTVVKGGELFF.

This chain links TRBV6-5 with TRBJ1-1; tentative D call: TRBD1 (5 bases). CDR1 and CDR2 (germline): MNHEY, SVGAGI. With 2 bases removed from V and 6 bases from J, the gap between germline ends came to 10 bases. There are 13 residues in the CDR3. CDR3 coding DNA: TGTGCCAGCAGTTACGAAAAGGGGTCTGAAGCTTTCTTT. Protein product: CASSYEKGSEAFF.

The chain joins TRBV30 to TRBJ1-5, with D perhaps matching TRBD1 (5 bases). CDR3 length: 13 residues. Germline-derived CDR1 and CDR2 are GTSNPN and SVGIG (reference sequence). The V end was cut by 3 bases, the J end by 7 bases, with 13 bases between. CDR3: CAWSRGSGQPQHF. CDR3 bases: TGTGCCTGGAGCCGGGGGAGCGGGCAGCCCCAGCATTTT. Drawing the rest from reference TRBV30 and TRBJ1-5, the complete variable domain is SQTIHQWPATLVQPVGSPLSLECTVEGTSNPNLYWYRQAAGRGLQLLFYSVGIGQISSEVPQNLSASRPQDRQFILSSKKLLLSDSGFYLCAWSRGSGQPQHFGDGTRLSIL.

This clone appeared a single time. At the DNA level, this CDR3 is encoded by other sequences in the same sample as well. The rearrangement uses TRBV5-1 and TRBJ2-2; D remains ambiguous. V lost 3 bases, J lost 2 bases, and 2 bases lay in between. CDR3 size: 12 residues. CDR1 and CDR2 (germline): SGHRS, YFSETQ. As DNA, the CDR3 is TGCGCCAGCAGCTCAAACACCGGGGAGCTGTTTTTT. Protein product: CASSSNTGELFF.

The rearrangement uses TRBV28 and TRBJ2-2, with D maybe TRBD1 (6 bases). This CDR3 is built from 14 residues. Germline assignment: CDR1 MDHEN and CDR2 SYDVKM. The ends were cut back, 6 bases at V and 1 base at J, with 9 bases in the middle. Written as DNA, the CDR3 is TGTGCCAGCAGGGGGGACAAGAACACCGGGGAGCTGTTTTTT. Translated, it gives CASRGDKNTGELFF.

The chain employs TRBV27 and TRBJ1-1; D may be TRBD1 (6 bases). CDR1 MNHEY and CDR2 SMNVEV come from the germline V gene (reference sequence). The V gene lost 4 bases and the J gene lost 3 bases, with 9 bases spanning the gap. The CDR3 consists of 13 residues. This CDR3 reads CASSSGVHTEAFF. The DNA for the CDR3 is TGTGCCAGCAGTTCAGGGGTACACACTGAAGCTTTCTTT.

This chain links TRBV6-5 with TRBJ1-6; TRBD1 agrees at 8 bases. The V gene end was trimmed by 6 bases and the J gene end by 6 bases; junction bases not matched to a gene: 7. This CDR3 region has 15 residues. Germline assignment: CDR1 MNHEY and CDR2 SVGAGI. DNA for the CDR3: TGTGCCAGCAGACCTCTGGACAGGGCTAATTCACCCCTCCACTTT. This translates into CASRPLDRANSPLHF.

The chain carries TRBV20-1 and TRBJ2-1; D gene unclear. This CDR3 spans 11 amino acids. V dropped 3 bases and J dropped 10 bases, with 10 bases sitting between them. Looked up from germline, CDR1 is DFQATT and CDR2 is SNEGSKA (reference sequence). The CDR3 coding sequence is TGCAGTGCTAGCCGCCTTATCGAGCAGTTCTTC. Its translation: CSASRLIEQFF.

This sequence joins TRBV30 and TRBJ1-2; maybe TRBD1 (6 bases). The V gene lost 1 base and the J gene lost 5 bases, with 17 bases spanning the gap. This CDR3 has 15 amino acids. Germline assignment: CDR1 GTSNPN and CDR2 SVGIG (reference sequence). Here the CDR3 DNA reads TGTGCCTGGAGTGGAAGCGACAGGTGGGGGTATGGCTACACCTTC. It translates to CAWSGSDRWGYGYTF.

The rearrangement links TRBV5-4 to TRBJ2-7; possible D gene TRBD2, 5 bases. V lost 0 bases to trimming and J lost 6 bases, with 13 bases between them. This CDR3 is built from 14 residues. From germline, CDR1 is SGHNT and CDR2 YYREEE (reference sequence). CDR3: CASSLEVRATEQYF. CDR3 nucleotides: TGTGCCAGCAGCTTGGAAGTGAGGGCGACCGAGCAGTACTTC.

In this sample, this clone turned up once. The genes are TRBV27 and TRBJ2-7; weak D call: TRBD2 (6 bases). CDR3 size: 16 residues. The germline gives CDR1 MNHEY, CDR2 SMNVEV (reference sequence). Trimming stripped 6 bases from V and 2 bases from J, with 20 bases between. CDR3 amino acids: CASSQPRRGPAYEQYF. Here the CDR3 DNA reads TGTGCCAGCAGCCAGCCAAGGAGGGGCCCCGCCTACGAGCAGTACTTC.

This chain joins TRBV15 and TRBJ2-1; no reliable D call. The CDR3 runs to 19 residues. V lost 1 base to trimming and J lost 0 bases, with 19 bases between them. The V gene's germline CDR1 is LNHNV and CDR2 YYDKDF (reference sequence). CDR3 nucleotide sequence: TGTGCCACCAGCAGAGGAAGGCAGGTCGGTAGTAGCTCCTACAATGAGCAGTTCTTC. It is translated as CATSRGRQVGSSSYNEQFF.

The chain recombines TRBV6-2 or TRBV6-3 with TRBJ1-1, with D unclear. This CDR3 has 17 residues. Germline-derived CDR1 and CDR2 are MNHEY and SVGEGT. V was clipped by 2 bases and J by 1 base, with 17 bases between them. The CDR3 protein is CASSYGPSSVRNTEAFF. In DNA, the CDR3 is TGTGCCAGCAGTTACGGGCCCTCGTCCGTTAGGAACACTGAAGCTTTCTTT.

The genes are TRBV27 and TRBJ1-1; D uncertain. The germline V gene encodes CDR1 MNHEY and CDR2 SMNVEV (reference sequence). This CDR3 has 15 residues. Trimming removed 6 bases from V and 1 base from J, with 15 bases in between. The DNA for the CDR3 is TGTGCCAGCAGCCAGATTTTACCGAAGAACACTGAAGCTTTCTTT. It specifies CASSQILPKNTEAFF.

The chain employs TRBV4-1 and TRBJ2-7, with a possible D match to TRBD1 (5 bases). CDR1 is MGHRA and CDR2 is YSYEKL in the germline V gene. This CDR3 region has 16 residues. The V gene lost 3 bases and the J gene lost 2 bases, with 17 bases spanning the gap. CDR3 amino acids: CASSHKGNSRPYEQYF. Written as DNA, the CDR3 is TGCGCCAGCAGCCATAAGGGGAACTCCCGACCCTACGAGCAGTACTTC.